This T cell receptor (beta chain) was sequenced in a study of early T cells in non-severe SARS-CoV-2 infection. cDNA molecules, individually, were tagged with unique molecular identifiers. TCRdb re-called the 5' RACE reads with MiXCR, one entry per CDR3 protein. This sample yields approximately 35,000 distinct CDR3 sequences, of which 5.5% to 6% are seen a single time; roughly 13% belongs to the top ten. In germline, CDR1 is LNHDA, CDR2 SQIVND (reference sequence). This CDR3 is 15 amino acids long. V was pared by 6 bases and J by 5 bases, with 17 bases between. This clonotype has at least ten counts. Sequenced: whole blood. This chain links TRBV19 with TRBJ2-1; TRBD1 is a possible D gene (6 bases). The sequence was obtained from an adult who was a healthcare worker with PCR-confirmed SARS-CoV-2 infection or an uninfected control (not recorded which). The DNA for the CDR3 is TGTGCCAGTAGCACAGGGACCCTGGAACACAATGAGCAGTTCTTC. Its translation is CASSTGTLEHNEQFF.